This TCR beta chain was found in a study of T cell responses to AZD1222 COVID-19 vaccine (dated by TCRdb to about 2021). About the full investigation: TCR sequencing covered 233 trial participants: 200 to 220 given two doses of AZD1222 and approximately 25 given two doses of MenACWY control vaccine. Trial participants were enrolled into age subgroups of 18-55, 56-69 and 70-plus years, which contained 148, 28 and 57 TCR-sequenced participants, respectively. The study at large found these results: Reportedly, close to half of the unique spike-specific TCRs recognized epitopes lying outside the regions that are mutated in the B.1.351 and B.1.1.7 variants. The vaccine-associated CD4 TCRs covered the entire spike protein, and the dominant responses fell in regions 160-218 and 743-854. Most participants were white British and females outnumbered males, and the authors suggested that clonal diversity may have been underestimated. Spike-specific TCR breadth and depth rose significantly after two AZD1222 doses compared with day 0 and with MenACWY recipients. Because no day 14 peak-response samples were available, repertoires were characterized only after the peak T cell response. The 56-69-year group was small, and its depth increase did not reach significance, likely because of low power. Only six or seven AZD1222 recipients were SARS-CoV-2 seropositive at baseline, limiting conclusions about previously exposed vaccinees.

For this clone: Its antigen is not yet known. Base qualities were left out, and no much larger clone turns up one base away.

The CDR3 regions of human TCRbeta chains were analyzed by immunosequencing. For the original study's pipeline: TCRs in the repertoires were matched against a reference library of SARS-CoV-2-specific TCRs that had been generated with the MIRA antigen-specificity platform. Breadth was defined as the fraction of unique TCRs that were SARS-CoV-2-associated. Depth was defined as the fraction of total T cells that were SARS-CoV-2-associated. Using the MIRA data, each spike-specific TCR was assigned both to the spike region to which the TCR was reactive and to a CD4 or CD8 class. Log10-transformed breadth and depth values were compared by one-way ANOVA with Sidak's multiple comparisons tests. TCRdb obtained this table from immuneACCESS and retained in-frame rearrangements with V and J assigned. These tables miss some clones; where compared with another copy, unresolved V genes account for less than half of the shortfall, and the remainder is unexplained. From that table come the V and J calls and clone size; the DNA was used to work out D and trimming. This sample comprises 180,000 or so clones, 91% of them detected only once. The ten largest account for 1.7% of the sample.

Per the publication, the time point label means: about 28 days (+/-7) after the second vaccine dose. AZD1222 recipients given second doses at about 4 weeks or at about 12 weeks were pooled, since spike-specific TCR depth and breadth were not found to differ between the two schedules. Vaccinee samples were obtained from the UK trials COV001 and COV002, which included a single-blind randomized controlled phase 2/3 trial of AZD1222 (ChAdOx1 nCoV-19) in healthy adults. For TCRbeta chain sequencing, PBMC samples were collected from trial participants at day 0 and at day 28 after the second dose. Trimming takes 3 bases from V and 0 bases from J, and the germline ends sit 12 bases apart. The CDR3 covers 16 residues, taking in both the cysteine and the phenylalanine. Solely the CDR3 DNA is kept, with 48 bases framed from the first base. The germline V gene sets CDR1 to KGHSH and CDR2 to LQKENI.

The V gene is TRBV18 and the J gene is TRBJ2-1, with no confident D gene call. The receptor was derived from an adult who received the AZD1222 COVID-19 vaccine. Source: peripheral blood, taken 28 days after the second AZD1222 dose. For the CDR3, the sequence is CASSPISSFSYNEQFF. In nucleotides, the sequence is TGTGCCAGCTCACCTATATCCAGTTTCTCCTACAATGAGCAGTTCTTC.